Below, 18 T cell receptor beta chains from the same sample are listed, as sequenced in a study of blood T cells in healthy people across ages. The second PCR ran roughly 6 to 11 cycles with a sample-barcoded 5' primer and J-beta primers. Each CDR3 protein is one row after TCRdb ran MiXCR on the 5' RACE reads. The table records about 1.8 million distinct CDR3 sequences, around 50% of them present only once. Material for sequencing was blood. The receptors originated from a woman aged 40 to 49 in good health.

The chain uses TRBV6-2 or TRBV6-3 and TRBJ1-2; D ambiguous. The length of the CDR3 is 14 residues. Trimming took 6 bases from V and 4 from J, leaving 15 bases between them. CDR1 is MNHEY, CDR2 SVGEGT, per germline. This CDR3 reads CASSPPWGGYGYTF. The CDR3 region has the DNA TGTGCCAGCAGCCCCCCCTGGGGTGGCTATGGCTACACCTTC.

This clonotype was seen only a few times. The chain employs TRBV5-1 and TRBJ2-4; maybe TRBD2 (6 bases). The DNA matches TRBJ2-5 better at its end, which makes the J call doubtful. CDR1 and CDR2 from the germline V gene are SGHRS and YFSETQ. The CDR3 sequence is 15 residues long. The CDR3 DNA reads as TGCGCCAGCAGCCCCGCGGCGGGGAACTATGAGACCCAGTACTTC. Translation gives CASSPAAGNYETQYF.

This clonotype was picked up a small number of times. The gene calls are TRBV4-1 and TRBJ2-1, with D uncertain. The CDR3 consists of 12 residues. The germline gives CDR1 MGHRA, CDR2 YSYEKL. Between the trimmed V and J ends, which lost 2 bases and 8 bases, there was a span of 7 bases. The CDR3 is CASSQFIHEQFF. The CDR3 coding sequence is TGCGCCAGCAGCCAATTCATCCATGAGCAGTTCTTC.

The rearrangement joins TRBV7-9 to TRBJ2-5; tentatively, D is TRBD1 or TRBD2 (6 bases each). Deletions cut 5 bases from V and 4 bases from J, with 17 bases between. The CDR3 sequence is 15 residues long. Per the germline V gene, CDR1 is SEHNR and CDR2 is FQNEAQ (reference sequence). The CDR3 DNA reads TGTGCCAGCAGCCCCCCGGGGGCAGGGTTAGAGACCCAGTACTTC. It translates to CASSPPGAGLETQYF.

This clonotype was seen more than once but under ten times. The rearrangement joins TRBV5-1 to TRBJ2-7; 9 bases line up with TRBD1. V shed 1 base and J 5 bases; nucleotides not matched to a gene: 19. Germline-derived CDR1 and CDR2 are SGHRS and YFSETQ. The CDR3 consists of 19 residues. CDR3 sequence reads: CASSLRWETGTGFFNEQYF. DNA for the CDR3: TGCGCCAGCAGCTTGCGGTGGGAAACCGGGACAGGGTTTTTCAACGAGCAGTACTTC.

V is TRBV28 and J is TRBJ1-1, with TRBD1 as a possible D gene (5 bases). The V gene lost 6 bases and the J gene lost 1 base, with 12 bases spanning the gap. CDR3 length: 14 amino acids. CDR1 MDHEN and CDR2 SYDVKM come from the germline V gene. CDR3 nucleotides: TGTGCCAGCAGGACCGCAGGGACGAACACTGAAGCTTTCTTT. Residues: CASRTAGTNTEAFF.

The chain links TRBV7-2 to TRBJ1-5; D gene unclear. This CDR3 contains 15 residues. Looked up from germline, CDR1 is SGHTA and CDR2 is FQGNSA. Trimming cost V 2 bases and J 4 bases, with 12 bases left between them. This CDR3 is CASSLSFGENQPQHF. DNA for the CDR3: TGTGCCAGCAGCTTATCGTTCGGAGAGAATCAGCCCCAGCATTTT.

This clonotype has ten or more counts. The chain carries TRBV11-2 and TRBJ2-7; 12 nucleotides line up with TRBD2. CDR1 is SGHAT, CDR2 FQNNGV, per germline. The CDR3 totals 15 residues. J gave up 2 bases and V 4 bases, and 3 bases lay outside the gene matches. This chain's CDR3 is CASSSTSGGPYEQYF. The CDR3 region has the DNA TGTGCCAGCAGCTCGACTAGCGGGGGTCCCTACGAGCAGTACTTC.

This chain uses TRBV12-3 or TRBV12-4 with TRBJ2-2, with TRBD1 identical over 9 bases. J was trimmed by 7 bases and V by 0 bases; bases with no gene match: 3. CDR3 length: 15 amino acids. Here the CDR3 reads CASSLAQGADGELFF. The CDR3 nucleotides read TGTGCCAGCAGTTTAGCACAGGGGGCTGACGGGGAGCTGTTTTTT.

This chain uses TRBV7-2 with TRBJ2-7, with 10 bases fitting TRBD1. Germline lookup yields CDR1 SGHTA and CDR2 FQGNSA. This CDR3 region has 16 residues. The trim removed 1 base at V and 3 bases at J, leaving 6 bases unmatched. Here the CDR3 reads CASSLEVGQGFYEQYF. The CDR3 DNA sequence: TGTGCCAGCAGCTTAGAGGTGGGACAGGGGTTCTACGAGCAGTACTTC.

Comments on this clonotype: Mismatch with germline at one junction end may stem from a read error. The rearrangement joins TRBV20-1 to TRBJ1-5, with a possible D match to TRBD1 (6 bases). The CDR3 has 16 amino acids. Looked up from germline, CDR1 is DFQATT and CDR2 is SNEGSKA (reference sequence). The CDR3 region has the DNA TGCAGTGCTAGAGATCGTGTAACAGGTCTCGGACAGCCCCGGCATTTT. It is translated as CSARDRVTGLGQPRHF.

This clonotype has only a few counts. The J gene is TRBJ1-2, the V gene TRBV5-1; D gene unclear. This CDR3 comprises 14 residues. V shed 5 bases and J shed 4 bases, with 15 bases lying between them. Germline-derived CDR1 and CDR2 are SGHRS and YFSETQ. The CDR3 loop reads CASSEGGETYGYTF. CDR3 DNA: TGCGCCAGCAGTGAGGGTGGGGAGACCTATGGCTACACCTTC.

The V gene is TRBV5-5, the J gene TRBJ1-1; tentatively, D is TRBD1 (6 bases). V lost 1 base and J 5 bases, leaving 15 bases between the germline ends. CDR3 length: 15 amino acids. Germline V gene sequence: CDR1 SGHKS, CDR2 YYEKEE (reference sequence). The CDR3 bases are TGTGCCAGCAGCTTGAGGGGGGGGCAACTGACTGAAGCTTTCTTT. This gives the protein CASSLRGGQLTEAFF. Filled out from reference TRBV5-5 and TRBJ1-1, the complete variable domain reads DAGVTQSPTHLIKTRGQQVTLRCSPISGHKSVSWYQQVLGQGPQFIFQYYEKEERGRGNFPDRFSARQFPNYSSELNVNALLLGDSALYLCASSLRGGQLTEAFFGQGTRLTVV.

This clonotype was picked up a small number of times. CDR3 nucleotide sequence: TGTGCCAGCAGCTTACTCGGGGGAATGAACTATGGCTACACCTTC. Translation: CASSLLGGMNYGYTF. V gene TRBV7-3 combines with J gene TRBJ1-2; D perhaps matches TRBD1 (5 bases). The CDR3 has 15 residues. Germline CDR1 and CDR2: SGHTA and FQGTGA. The V gene lost 2 bases and the J gene lost 2 bases, with 12 bases spanning the gap.

The chain uses TRBV6-5 and TRBJ2-5; D not resolved. The DNA end lines up better with TRBJ2-7; the J call may be wrong. Germline CDR1 MNHEY, CDR2 SVGAGI. The CDR3 covers 17 residues. CDR3 DNA: TGTGCCAGCAGTTACCGTTTTGACGTTTCTTTTTTCTACGAGCAGTACTTC. Protein: CASSYRFDVSFFYEQYF.

V is TRBV11-3 and J is TRBJ2-3; 12 nucleotides align to TRBD1. Germline values: CDR1 SGHNT, CDR2 YENEEA. The CDR3 spans 16 residues. The J segment lost 3 bases and the V segment lost 4 bases, leaving 5 bases of the junction unmatched. CDR3 nucleotides: TGTGCCAGCAGCTACGGGACAGGGGGCGCGACAGATACGCAGTATTTT. Its translation: CASSYGTGGATDTQYF. Drawing the rest from reference TRBV11-3 and TRBJ2-3, the complete variable domain is EAGVVQSPRYKIIEKKQPVAFWCNPISGHNTLYWYLQNLGQGPELLIRYENEEAVDDSQLPKDRFSAERLKGVDSTLKIQPAELGDSAVYLCASSYGTGGATDTQYFGPGTRLTVL.

The chain links TRBV5-4 to TRBJ2-5; unclear D gene. In germline, CDR1 is SGHNT, CDR2 YYREEE (reference sequence). Trimming removed 0 bases from V and 3 bases from J, with 15 bases in between. This CDR3 is built from 16 residues. CDR3 residues: CASSLALTPNKETQYF. The CDR3 nucleotides read TGTGCCAGCAGCTTGGCCCTGACTCCGAACAAAGAGACCCAGTACTTC.

V is TRBV18 and J is TRBJ2-3; a weak D match, TRBD1 (6 bases). This CDR3 has 16 residues. Trimming removed 5 bases at V and 4 bases at J, with 19 bases between. Germline values: CDR1 KGHSH, CDR2 LQKENI. The CDR3: CASSSKQGSVADTQYF. CDR3 bases: TGTGCCAGCTCATCAAAGCAGGGGAGTGTCGCAGATACGCAGTATTTT.